This T cell receptor beta chain was sequenced for a study of a mutant IDH1 vaccine in newly diagnosed glioma (dated by TCRdb to about 2021). Regarding the complete study: Of the approximately 29 treated patients, approximately 62% were male and roughly 38% were female, and a mean age of around 40 years was recorded. Before enrollment, patients had received standard therapy of radiotherapy alone, temozolomide alone, or radiochemotherapy with temozolomide; most received the combination. Peripheral blood was collected at six visits: V03 (baseline), V05, V07, V10, V12 and V13. Longitudinal TCRB deep sequencing was performed for 20 to 30 treated patients wherever samples were available for exploratory analyses.

The research as a whole found: Across multiple MHC alleles, vaccine-induced immune responses were seen in around 93% of patients. The authors noted that analyses of patient blood samples could not be reproduced because of sample limitations. Changes in the top peripheral T cell clonotypes picked up by TCRB sequencing did not appear to be linked to pseudoprogression. Selection of PBMC samples for TCRB deep sequencing was based on availability.

The time point label for this specimen denotes: baseline, week 1 (first vaccination visit). The treatment or condition label, as the study defines it: pre-vaccination baseline after standard-of-care therapy. Newly diagnosed WHO grade 3 or 4 IDH1-mutant astrocytomas showing loss of nuclear ATRX were present in the donors. The samples were drawn from NOA16, a multicentre, single-arm, open-label phase I trial in Germany that tested a mutant IDH1 peptide vaccine in humans for the first time. For immunogenicity testing, the blood drawn at visit V03 was used as the baseline sample. Genomic DNA for TCRB sequencing was extracted from EDTA blood using the DNeasy Blood and Tissue Kit. The method was the immunoSEQ multiplex PCR assay. Rearranged TCR beta chain sequences were amplified with the hsTCRB Kit following the manufacturer's protocol. TCRB libraries were sequenced on an Illumina MiSeq. The paper's data handling went like this. Demultiplexing, trimming and gene mapping were performed with the kit vendor's proprietary platform. TCRdb obtained this table from immuneACCESS and retained in-frame rearrangements with V and J assigned. These tables miss some clones; where compared with another copy, unresolved V genes account for less than half of the shortfall, and the remainder is unexplained. V, J and clone size derive from that table, while D and trimming were established from the DNA sequence. The sample records 90,000 to 95,000 clones, approximately 83% of which are singletons. Approximately 7.4% of the sample lies in the top ten.

This clone came up once. Its antigen is not yet known. Base qualities are not recorded, but no much larger clone differs from it by a single base. Sequencing used PBMCs, obtained from a glioma patient treated with radiotherapy, temozolomide or both. The TCR originated in a woman aged 50 to 60 with glioma.

The DNA sequence is given as TGCGCCAGCAGCCAAGATGTTCGCCAGACCGCAGGTCAGCCCCAGCATTTT. This sequence encodes CASSQDVRQTAGQPQHF. This sequence uses TRBV4-1 and TRBJ1-5; a confident D gene designation cannot be given. The CDR3, cysteine through phenylalanine, is 17 amino acids long. Only CDR3 DNA is held: 51 bases, read in frame from base 1. V lost 0 bases and J lost 6 bases; the stretch between them is 18 bases long. Taken from the germline V gene, the CDR1 and CDR2 loops are MGHRA and YSYEKL.